This T cell receptor beta chain comes out of a study of T cell changes during pregnancy in multiple sclerosis. The J segment lost 7 bases and the V segment lost 6 bases, leaving 12 bases of the junction unmatched. The CDR3 totals 14 residues. Germline V CDR1 and CDR2: MNHNS, SASEGT. Some clones are missing from TCRdb's copy, which holds only in-frame ones; the method was immunoSEQ multiplex PCR. The data show fewer than 95,000 clones, approximately 90% seen once. Here the sequenced sample was peripheral blood, taken in the first trimester of pregnancy. The chain carries TRBV6-1 and TRBJ2-7; TRBD1 agrees at 7 bases. The TCR originated in a female donor in good health, enrolled as a control in a pregnancy study. For the CDR3, the DNA is TGTGCCAGCAGGAAACCGGGACAGATGGGGGAGCAGTACTTC. Its protein product is CASRKPGQMGEQYF.